This TCR beta chain came from a study of cytomegalovirus exposure and HLA in healthy donors. Findings and limits, study-wide: The classifier was said to identify cytomegalovirus status with high specificity and sensitivity.

The CDR3 has 14 amino acids. Germline CDR1 and CDR2: GTSNPN and SVGIG (reference sequence). The ends lost 0 bases at V and 5 bases at J; junction bases unmatched: 5. Of note for this clone: Its antigen is undetermined.

The PCR used 60 Vbeta and 13 Jbeta primers. Clones were read by immunoSEQ multiplex PCR, and TCRdb kept only the in-frame ones, dropping some. In the table there are around 180,000 clones, about three quarters of which are singletons. This chain uses TRBV30 with TRBJ2-3; TRBD2 matches at 7 bases. The receptor's source is a woman aged 40 to 50 in good health and CMV-seronegative. The source material was PBMCs. The CDR3 sequence: CAWSVTGGKDTQYF. The DNA for the CDR3 is TGTGCCTGGAGTGTAACGGGAGGAAAAGATACGCAGTATTTT.